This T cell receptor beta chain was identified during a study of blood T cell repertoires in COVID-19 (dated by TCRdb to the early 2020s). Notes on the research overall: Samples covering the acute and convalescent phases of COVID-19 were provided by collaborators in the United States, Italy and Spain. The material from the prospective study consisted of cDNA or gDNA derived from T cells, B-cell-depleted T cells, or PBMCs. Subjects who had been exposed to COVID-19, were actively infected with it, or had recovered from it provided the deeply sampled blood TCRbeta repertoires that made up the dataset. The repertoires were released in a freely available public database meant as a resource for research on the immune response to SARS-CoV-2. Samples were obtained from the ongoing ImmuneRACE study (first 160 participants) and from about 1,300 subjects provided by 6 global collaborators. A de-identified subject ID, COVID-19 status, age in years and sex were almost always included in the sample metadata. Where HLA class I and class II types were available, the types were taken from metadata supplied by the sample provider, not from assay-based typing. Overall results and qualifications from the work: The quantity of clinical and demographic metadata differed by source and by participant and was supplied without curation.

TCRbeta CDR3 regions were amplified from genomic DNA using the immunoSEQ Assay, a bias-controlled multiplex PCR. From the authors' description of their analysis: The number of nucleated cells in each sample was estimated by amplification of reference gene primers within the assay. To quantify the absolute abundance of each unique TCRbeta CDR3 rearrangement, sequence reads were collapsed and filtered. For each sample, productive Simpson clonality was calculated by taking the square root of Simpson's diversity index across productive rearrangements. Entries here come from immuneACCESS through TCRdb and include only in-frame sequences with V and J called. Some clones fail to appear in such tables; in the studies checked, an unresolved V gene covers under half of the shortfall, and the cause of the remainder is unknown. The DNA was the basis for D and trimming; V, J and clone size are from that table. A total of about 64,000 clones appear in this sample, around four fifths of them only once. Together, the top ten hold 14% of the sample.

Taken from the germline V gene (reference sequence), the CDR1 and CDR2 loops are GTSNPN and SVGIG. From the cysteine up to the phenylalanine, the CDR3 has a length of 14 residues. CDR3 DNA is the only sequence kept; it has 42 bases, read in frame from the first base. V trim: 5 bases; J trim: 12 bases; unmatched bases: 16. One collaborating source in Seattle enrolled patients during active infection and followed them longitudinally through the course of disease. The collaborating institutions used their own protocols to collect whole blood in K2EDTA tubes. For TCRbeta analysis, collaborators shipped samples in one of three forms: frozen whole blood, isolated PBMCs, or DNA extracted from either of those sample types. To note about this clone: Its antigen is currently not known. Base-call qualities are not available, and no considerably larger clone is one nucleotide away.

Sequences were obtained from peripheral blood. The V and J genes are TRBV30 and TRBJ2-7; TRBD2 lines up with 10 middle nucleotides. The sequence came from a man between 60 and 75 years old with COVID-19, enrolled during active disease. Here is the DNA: TGTGCCTGGGACACGGGAGAACTAGCGGGGCCGGGGTACTTC. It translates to CAWDTGELAGPGYF.